This T cell receptor (beta chain) was recovered during a study of blood T cell repertoires in COVID-19 (dated by TCRdb to the early 2020s). Regarding the study in general: Collaborator samples came from the United States, Italy and Spain and covered acute and convalescent phases of COVID-19. A de-identified subject ID, COVID-19 status, age in years and sex were almost always included in the sample metadata. Subjects who had been exposed to COVID-19, were actively infected with it, or had recovered from it provided the deeply sampled blood TCRbeta repertoires that made up the dataset. The repertoires were released in a freely available public database meant as a resource for research on the immune response to SARS-CoV-2. Where HLA class I and class II types were available, the types were taken from metadata supplied by the sample provider, not from assay-based typing. The samples were drawn from two sources: the first 160 participants of the ongoing ImmuneRACE study, and over 1,000 subjects contributed by 6 global collaborators. The material from the prospective study consisted of cDNA or gDNA derived from T cells, B-cell-depleted T cells, or PBMCs. Summary of the overall study and its limitations: Clinical and demographic metadata were provided uncurated, with the amount varying by source and participant.

Whole blood was collected in K2EDTA tubes by collaborating institutions according to the institutions' own protocols. For TCRbeta analysis, collaborator samples were shipped as frozen whole blood, as isolated PBMCs, or as DNA extracted from either sample type. The immunoSEQ Assay, a bias-controlled multiplex PCR, was used to amplify TCRbeta CDR3 regions from genomic DNA. Per the original workflow: Within the assay, amplification of reference gene primers was used to estimate how many nucleated cells each sample contained. To quantify the absolute abundance of each unique TCRbeta CDR3 rearrangement, sequence reads were collapsed and filtered. Productive Simpson clonality was computed per sample as the square root of Simpson's diversity index over productive rearrangements. TCRdb limited this immuneACCESS table to in-frame rearrangements with V and J called. A share of clones is missing; checked studies link under half to unresolved V genes, and the rest is unexplained. The V and J calls and the clone size are those of that table, but D and trimming were determined from the DNA. The sample has 190,000 or so clones on record, roughly nine tenths of them singletons. 0.78% of the sample comes from the top ten.

A note on this clone: This clone's antigen is unknown. No quality values exist for individual bases; no much larger clone is one base distant.

Measured from the cysteine to the phenylalanine, the CDR3 is 14 residues long. The only DNA kept is the CDR3, 42 bases in frame from the first base. CDR1 KGHSH and CDR2 LQKENI are derived from the germline V gene. Germline trimming amounts to 6 bases on V and 2 bases on J, with 4 as the count of junction bases outside the gene matches. The sequenced sample consisted of peripheral blood. The clonotype comes from a woman aged 70-85 years with acute or convalescent COVID-19. The sequence is built from TRBV18 and TRBJ2-7; 10 central bases correspond to TRBD1. In nucleotide form, the sequence is TGTGCCAGCTCCCGGGGACAGGGGACCTACGAGCAGTACTTC. This encodes CASSRGQGTYEQYF.